What follows are 20 T cell receptor beta chains derived from one specimen sequenced in a study of early T cells in non-severe SARS-CoV-2 infection. TCRdb passed the 5' RACE reads through MiXCR, listing each CDR3 protein once. The data show more than 90,000 distinct CDR3 sequences, 11% seen once. The source material was whole blood. The source is an adult who was a healthcare worker with PCR-confirmed SARS-CoV-2 infection or an uninfected control (not recorded which).

At least ten counts were recorded for this clonotype. The chain carries TRBV12-3 or TRBV12-4 and TRBJ2-1; 13 nucleotides align to TRBD2. The CDR3 covers 20 residues. J gave up 4 bases and V 2 bases, and 14 bases lay outside the gene matches. The CDR3 region has the DNA TGTGCCAGCAGTTTAATAAAACTAGCGGGGGGGCTTCTAAAATACAATGAGCAGTTCTTC. Translating it yields CASSLIKLAGGLLKYNEQFF.

In its sample, this clonotype was seen many times. The chain links TRBV19 to TRBJ2-2, with D possibly matching TRBD1 (6 bases). The CDR3 totals 16 residues. The V end was cut by 9 bases, the J end by 1 base, with 18 bases between. Germline CDR1 LNHDA, CDR2 SQIVND (reference sequence). In nucleotides, the CDR3 is TGTGCCAGCCTACTAACCGGGACACGGAACACCGGGGAGCTGTTTTTT. It yields the protein CASLLTGTRNTGELFF.

This clonotype occurred a few times. This chain links TRBV5-1 with TRBJ2-7; no reliable D call. Germline V gene data show CDR1 as SGHRS and CDR2 as YFSETQ. The CDR3 has 15 amino acids. Trimming removed 3 bases from V and 0 bases from J, with 13 bases in between. The CDR3 coding sequence is TGCGCCAGCAGCTGGGGTAGTGGACCCTCCTACGAGCAGTACTTC. Translating it yields CASSWGSGPSYEQYF.

The rearrangement joins TRBV12-3 or TRBV12-4 to TRBJ1-5; perhaps TRBD1 as D (5 bases). The CDR3 runs 15 residues. Trimming took 8 bases from V and 4 from J, leaving 18 bases between them. Written as DNA, the CDR3 is TGTGCCAGCGGGTCCTCCGGGACGGCTAATCAGCCCCAGCATTTT. It codes for CASGSSGTANQPQHF.

In this sample, this clonotype turned up a few times. V is TRBV18 and J is TRBJ2-1; possible D gene TRBD2, 5 bases. With 5 bases removed from V and 7 bases from J, the gap between germline ends came to 15 bases. This CDR3 contains 14 residues. Germline V gene lookup returns CDR1 KGHSH and CDR2 LQKENI. The CDR3 here is CASSSSSSGNEQFF. In nucleotides, the CDR3 is TGTGCCAGCTCATCTTCTTCCTCGGGGAATGAGCAGTTCTTC. Using reference TRBV18 and TRBJ2-1 for the parts outside the CDR3, the full variable domain is NAGVMQNPRHLVRRRGQEARLRCSPMKGHSHVYWYRQLPEEGLKFMVYLQKENIIDESGMPKERFSAEFPKEGPSILRIQQVVRGDSAAYFCASSSSSSGNEQFFGPGTRLTVL.

The J gene is TRBJ2-3, the V gene TRBV20-1; the match to TRBD2 covers 11 bases. V lost 1 base to trimming and J lost 5 bases; unmatched junction nucleotides: 8. This CDR3 has 16 amino acids. Looked up from germline, CDR1 is DFQATT and CDR2 is SNEGSKA (reference sequence). The CDR3 nucleotides are TGCAGTGCTAGAGGTGTAGCGGGGGGGCTGGGAGATACGCAGTATTTT. It specifies CSARGVAGGLGDTQYF.

Many counts were recorded for this clonotype. V and J are TRBV20-1 and TRBJ1-3; no firm D call. The CDR3 sequence is 13 residues long. Germline V gene data show CDR1 as DFQATT and CDR2 as SNEGSKA (reference sequence). V was cut by 3 bases and J by 4 bases, with 10 bases left in between. CDR3 in DNA: TGCAGTGCTAGCGGAGGAATCGGAAACACCATATATTTT. Amino acid sequence: CSASGGIGNTIYF.

V is TRBV29-1 and J is TRBJ1-1; no reliable D call. V was shortened by 7 bases and J by 3 bases, with 9 bases between the two germline ends. This CDR3 is 11 amino acids long. Germline CDR1 is SQVTM and CDR2 is ANQGSEA. The CDR3 is CSGLTDTEAFF. CDR3 coding DNA: TGCAGCGGTCTCACAGACACTGAAGCTTTCTTT.

The chain couples TRBV10-3 to TRBJ2-3; the D gene is possibly TRBD2 (5 bases). From germline, CDR1 is ENHRY and CDR2 SYGVKD. V was trimmed by 2 bases and J by 5 bases, leaving 5 bases between them. The CDR3 has 12 amino acids. The CDR3 nucleotides are TGTGCCATCAGTGAGGAGGGAGATACGCAGTATTTT. It translates to CAISEEGDTQYF.

This clonotype came up many times. The chain links TRBV20-1 to TRBJ2-3; 13 bases fit TRBD2. Trimming took 6 bases from V and 0 from J; bases not matched to a gene: 12. Per germline, CDR1 DFQATT and CDR2 SNEGSKA (reference sequence). This CDR3 is built from 18 residues. CDR3 sequence reads: CSATQVQLAGGSTDTQYF. The CDR3 bases are TGCAGTGCCACACAAGTTCAACTAGCGGGGGGGAGCACAGATACGCAGTATTTT.

This clonotype showed up just a few times. The rearrangement joins TRBV18 to TRBJ2-7; D ambiguous. The CDR3 loop spans 12 amino acids. V gave up 0 bases and J gave up 4 bases, with 4 bases separating them. Germline V CDR1 and CDR2: KGHSH, LQKENI. The CDR3 protein is CASSPPIYEQYF. In nucleotides, the CDR3 is TGTGCCAGCTCACCACCTATATACGAGCAGTACTTC.

This clonotype was counted at least ten times. The chain uses TRBV12-3 or TRBV12-4 and TRBJ1-6; D ambiguous. The CDR3 runs to 14 residues. The germline V and J ends were trimmed by 3 bases and 9 bases, with 12 bases remaining between them. CDR3 loop: CASSLAGSASPLHF. DNA of the CDR3: TGTGCCAGCAGTTTGGCCGGGTCGGCTTCACCCCTCCACTTT.

Notes on this clonotype: This could be a read error, since a much larger clone is one nucleotide away. The chain's CDR3 is CASSNNEQFF. CDR3 sequence (DNA): TGTGCCAGCAGTAACAATGAGCAGTTCTTC. The rearrangement links TRBV6-2 or TRBV6-3 to TRBJ2-1; D is ambiguous. Germline V CDR1 and CDR2: MNHEY, SVGEGT. Trimming shortened V by 5 bases and J by 5 bases, and 1 base separated the two germline ends. CDR3 length equals 10 residues.

This clonotype was recorded only once. This chain connects TRBV6-5 to TRBJ2-3; D remains ambiguous. The V end lost 0 bases, the J end lost 1 base, and 11 bases lay between the germline ends. Germline lookup yields CDR1 MNHEY and CDR2 SVGAGI. The CDR3 contains 16 residues. Here the CDR3 reads CASSYSIGERTDTQYF. CDR3 DNA sequence: TGTGCCAGCAGTTACTCGATTGGCGAACGCACAGATACGCAGTATTTT.

The chain combines TRBV6-2 or TRBV6-3 with TRBJ2-1; D is possibly TRBD2 (6 bases). The CDR3 runs to 14 residues. V lost 0 bases and J lost 7, with 10 bases in between. Germline CDR1 and CDR2: MNHEY and SVGEGT. The CDR3 reads CASSYSASVNEQFF. The CDR3 nucleotides read TGTGCCAGCAGTTACTCAGCTAGCGTGAATGAGCAGTTCTTC.

The chain links TRBV20-1 to TRBJ2-7; maybe TRBD2 (6 bases). CDR1 is DFQATT, CDR2 SNEGSKA, per germline (reference sequence). The CDR3 length is 15 residues. Trimming took off 5 bases at V and 2 bases at J, with 19 bases between the two ends. The CDR3 coding sequence is TGCAGTGCTCCCCCGACTGGCGGGGATACCTACGAGCAGTACTTC. It is translated as CSAPPTGGDTYEQYF.

Ten or more counts support this clonotype. The V and J genes are TRBV25-1 and TRBJ1-5; 7 bases map to TRBD1. The germline gives CDR1 MGHDK, CDR2 SYGVNS. V shed 7 bases, J shed 4 bases, and the junction held 7 bases outside the gene matches. This CDR3 comprises 14 residues. CDR3 sequence reads: CASTDRESNQPQHF. CDR3 DNA sequence: TGTGCCAGCACAGACAGGGAGAGTAATCAGCCCCAGCATTTT.

This clonotype showed up many times. The chain recombines TRBV9 with TRBJ1-1; D perhaps matches TRBD1 (5 bases). Looked up from germline, CDR1 is SGDLS and CDR2 is YYNGEE. V lost 4 bases and J 5 bases, leaving 15 bases between the germline ends. The CDR3 sequence is 14 residues long. The CDR3 sequence: CASSPTGRVTEAFF. CDR3 nucleotides: TGTGCCAGCAGCCCAACAGGTCGAGTTACTGAAGCTTTCTTT. Full variable domain (outside the CDR3, taken from reference TRBV9 and TRBJ1-1): DSGVTQTPKHLITATGQRVTLRCSPRSGDLSVYWYQQSLDQGLQFLIQYYNGEERAKGNILERFSAQQFPDLHSELNLSSLELGDSALYFCASSPTGRVTEAFFGQGTRLTVV.

This clonotype occurred a few times. V and J are TRBV18 and TRBJ1-1, with a tentative D call TRBD1 (5 bases). Germline V CDR1 and CDR2: KGHSH, LQKENI. Trimming removed 3 bases at V and 6 bases at J, with 11 bases between. This CDR3 is 13 amino acids long. The CDR3 loop is CASSPRQGSEAFF. In DNA form, the CDR3 reads TGTGCCAGCTCACCTCGGCAGGGATCTGAAGCTTTCTTT.

This clonotype turned up a few times. The chain recombines TRBV7-2 with TRBJ2-1; the match to TRBD1 covers 9 bases. The CDR3 covers 18 residues. J lost 4 bases, V lost 0 bases, and 10 bases had no gene match. From germline, CDR1 is SGHTA and CDR2 FQGNSA. The CDR3 loop is CASSLARSGTGHYNEQFF. CDR3 coding DNA: TGTGCCAGCAGCTTAGCTCGCTCCGGGACAGGGCATTACAATGAGCAGTTCTTC.